The entry below gives a single T cell receptor (beta chain) sequence along with its context. The CDR3 length is 15 residues. The data were obtained in a study of blood T cell repertoires in COVID-19. Repertoires were generated with immunoSEQ multiplex PCR, while TCRdb's copy carries only in-frame clones and drops some. The sample comprises 60,000 to 85,000 clones, roughly 79% of which are singletons, and 21% rests with the top ten. Sequenced material: peripheral blood. The receptor's source is a man between 65 and 79 years old with acute or convalescent COVID-19. The chain couples TRBV7-5 to TRBJ2-5; TRBD2, the table's D call, lacks a check against the DNA. TRBV7-5 is described as a pseudogene. The CDR3 here is CARMRKWEGHWTQYF. CDR3 bases: TGTGCCAGAATGAGAAAGTGGGAGGGCCATTGGACCCAGTACTTC.